The T cell receptor (beta chain) described here comes from a study of shared clonotypes between healthy human individuals. Naive CD8 cells comprised CD45RO-negative, CCR7-positively selected cells, excluding terminally differentiated effector memory CD45RA+ cells. This CDR3 is built from 14 residues. Germline CDR1 is MNHEY and CDR2 is SVGAGI. The trim removed 5 bases at V and 2 bases at J, leaving 5 bases unmatched. To note about this clone: Its antigen is undetermined.

Per the original data handling: Because ImmunoSEQ provided only junction sequences with no quality scores, the filtering differed. Some clones are missing from TCRdb's copy, which holds only in-frame ones; the method was immunoSEQ multiplex PCR. V and J calls plus clone size are reproduced from that table; the DNA served to infer D and trimming. The sample gives about 2 million clones, about 95% of which show up once; 1.2% is in the top ten. Study-level findings and limits: Memory subsets had estimated richness that was generally smaller than that of naive subsets. A handful of donors held approximately 4.5% of naive CD4 clonotypes in common. The four-donor shared clonotypes exceeded non-shared clonotypes in generation probability, with non-shared ones scoring lower.

What was sequenced was naive CD8+ T cells sorted from blood. This receptor was obtained from a man younger than 30 in good health. The rearrangement links TRBV6-5 to TRBJ2-7; 8 nucleotides align to TRBD1. CDR3 coding DNA: TGTGCCAGCAGTCCGATACAGGGGGCCTACGAGCAGTACTTC. This gives the protein CASSPIQGAYEQYF.